This T cell receptor (beta chain) comes out of a study of cytomegalovirus exposure and HLA in healthy donors. While unrecorded immune exposures were likely, the donors were nominally healthy when sampled. As concerns this clone: Its antigen remains unidentified.

Study-level points and caveats: In most subjects, TCR beta sequences reportedly gave accurate predictions of HLA-A and HLA-B alleles. Reported performance of the classifier showed diagnosis of cytomegalovirus status with high specificity and sensitivity. Overall, roughly 170 TCR beta chains were annotated as cytomegalovirus-associated.

Primers: 60 Vbeta forward and 13 Jbeta reverse. Using immunoSEQ multiplex PCR, the repertoire was profiled, and TCRdb retains in-frame clones only, with some absent. The top ten clones hold just over 3% of a sample with tens of thousands of clones, more than 65% of them seen once. The CDR3 contains 13 residues. With 3 bases removed from V and 3 bases from J, the gap between germline ends came to 11 bases. Germline values: CDR1 SQVTM, CDR2 ANQGSEA. Sequenced sample: PBMCs. This sequence was found in a woman between 18 and 29 years old in good health and CMV-seronegative. The chain uses TRBV29-1 and TRBJ2-5; maybe TRBD2 (5 bases). CDR3 residues: CSVEDLTKETQYF. The CDR3 DNA reads as TGCAGCGTTGAGGACTTAACAAAAGAGACCCAGTACTTC.